Listed below are T cell receptor beta chains from one sample, sequenced in a study of cytomegalovirus exposure and HLA in healthy donors. The method was immunoSEQ multiplex PCR; TCRdb's version includes in-frame clones alone and lacks a portion of them. The data contain around 190,000 clones, 60% to 80% of them singletons. The specimen was PBMCs. These receptor sequences come from a man aged 55 to 70 in good health and CMV-seronegative. CDR3s leave out the opening cysteine and the closing phenylalanine or tryptophan. Fields, in order: V gene, CDR3 length, clone size, J gene, CDR3 protein. Clone sizes are given selectively: once, few, many, or a class where the clone is expanded.

V gene: TRBV10-3; CDR3 length: 11; clone size: .; J gene: TRBJ2-3; CDR3 protein: AISERVRDTQY
V gene: TRBV10-3; CDR3 length: 14; clone size: .; J gene: TRBJ2-3; CDR3 protein: AISERTSGLTDTQY
V gene: TRBV5-1; CDR3 length: 14; clone size: .; J gene: TRBJ2-2; CDR3 protein: ASSFRPGLNTGELF
V gene: TRBV18; CDR3 length: 11; clone size: .; J gene: TRBJ2-7; CDR3 protein: ASSGRAAIEQY
V gene: TRBV30; CDR3 length: 11; clone size: .; J gene: TRBJ1-4; CDR3 protein: AWSTLRGEKLF
V gene: TRBV7-8; CDR3 length: 13; clone size: .; J gene: TRBJ2-2; CDR3 protein: ASSLYSSNTGELF
V gene: TRBV5-1; CDR3 length: 11; clone size: .; J gene: TRBJ2-4; CDR3 protein: ASSLPGKNIQY
V gene: TRBV5-1; CDR3 length: 16; clone size: .; J gene: TRBJ2-1; CDR3 protein: ASSPGTGDLRSYNEQF
V gene: TRBV2; CDR3 length: 14; clone size: .; J gene: TRBJ2-3; CDR3 protein: ASSPRTSASTDTQY
V gene: TRBV12-5; CDR3 length: 15; clone size: .; J gene: TRBJ2-2; CDR3 protein: ASGLLAGQIDTGELF
V gene: TRBV7-8; CDR3 length: 13; clone size: .; J gene: TRBJ2-7; CDR3 protein: ASSQFGGGHNEQY
V gene: TRBV7-3; CDR3 length: 12; clone size: .; J gene: TRBJ2-7; CDR3 protein: ASSPSSAMDEQY
V gene: TRBV5-4; CDR3 length: 13; clone size: .; J gene: TRBJ2-5; CDR3 protein: ASSTKQGMEETQY
V gene: TRBV4-1; CDR3 length: 17; clone size: .; J gene: TRBJ2-2; CDR3 protein: ASSQEPLGQVANTGELF
V gene: TRBV19; CDR3 length: 12; clone size: few; J gene: TRBJ1-3; CDR3 protein: ASSKQGTGNTIY
V gene: TRBV6-1; CDR3 length: 12; clone size: .; J gene: TRBJ1-2; CDR3 protein: ASSLRDRGYGYT
V gene: TRBV28; CDR3 length: 12; clone size: once; J gene: TRBJ1-1; CDR3 protein: ASSLLLPSSEAF
V gene: TRBV5-1; CDR3 length: 11; clone size: .; J gene: TRBJ1-1; CDR3 protein: ASRDRTNTEAF
V gene: TRBV5-1; CDR3 length: 13; clone size: .; J gene: TRBJ2-3; CDR3 protein: ASASGTGRTDTQY
V gene: TRBV14; CDR3 length: 10; clone size: many; J gene: TRBJ1-1; CDR3 protein: ASSRSTTEAF
V gene: TRBV19; CDR3 length: 11; clone size: .; J gene: TRBJ2-5; CDR3 protein: ASSRDKGGTQY
V gene: TRBV19; CDR3 length: 12; clone size: .; J gene: TRBJ1-1; CDR3 protein: ASSMNSMNTEAF
V gene: TRBV5-4; CDR3 length: 10; clone size: .; J gene: TRBJ1-1; CDR3 protein: ASSDLLSEAF
V gene: TRBV7-9; CDR3 length: 11; clone size: .; J gene: TRBJ1-2; CDR3 protein: ASSVGTGGNYT
V gene: TRBV5-1; CDR3 length: 16; clone size: .; J gene: TRBJ1-6; CDR3 protein: ASSTGTGGGSGHSPLN
V gene: TRBV5-1; CDR3 length: 12; clone size: few; J gene: TRBJ1-2; CDR3 protein: ASSPPGQNYGYT
V gene: TRBV4-1; CDR3 length: 13; clone size: .; J gene: TRBJ2-1; CDR3 protein: ASSQEYRGFNEQF
V gene: TRBV5-4; CDR3 length: 11; clone size: .; J gene: TRBJ1-2; CDR3 protein: ASSLTANYGYT
V gene: TRBV2; CDR3 length: 8; clone size: .; J gene: .; CDR3 protein: ASSEYEQY
V gene: TRBV11-2; CDR3 length: 13; clone size: .; J gene: TRBJ2-4; CDR3 protein: ASSRRGTGGNIQY
V gene: TRBV9; CDR3 length: 14; clone size: .; J gene: TRBJ2-1; CDR3 protein: ASSVVAAGGGNEQF
V gene: TRBV18; CDR3 length: 13; clone size: .; J gene: TRBJ2-7; CDR3 protein: ASSPVGGDSYEQY
V gene: TRBV19; CDR3 length: 11; clone size: .; J gene: TRBJ2-7; CDR3 protein: ASSRGGDYEQY
V gene: TRBV19; CDR3 length: 9; clone size: .; J gene: TRBJ1-1; CDR3 protein: ASTNRAEAF
V gene: TRBV27; CDR3 length: 13; clone size: .; J gene: TRBJ2-3; CDR3 protein: ASRRSGVSTDTQY
V gene: TRBV4-2; CDR3 length: 12; clone size: few; J gene: TRBJ2-7; CDR3 protein: ASSQVDRGGEQY